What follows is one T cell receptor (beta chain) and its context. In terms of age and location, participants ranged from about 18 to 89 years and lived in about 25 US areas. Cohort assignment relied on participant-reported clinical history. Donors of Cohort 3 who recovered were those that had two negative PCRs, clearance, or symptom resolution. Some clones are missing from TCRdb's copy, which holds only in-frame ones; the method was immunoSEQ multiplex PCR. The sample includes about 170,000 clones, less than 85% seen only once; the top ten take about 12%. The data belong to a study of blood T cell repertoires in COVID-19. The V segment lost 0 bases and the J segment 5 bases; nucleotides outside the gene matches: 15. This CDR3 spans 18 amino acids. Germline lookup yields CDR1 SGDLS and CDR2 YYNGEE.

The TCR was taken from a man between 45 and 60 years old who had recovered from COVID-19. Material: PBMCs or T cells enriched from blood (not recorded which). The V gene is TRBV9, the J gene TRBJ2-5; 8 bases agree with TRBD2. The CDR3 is CASSVGAGGPSVGETQYF. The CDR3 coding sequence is TGTGCCAGCAGCGTAGGGGCGGGGGGCCCCTCAGTGGGGGAGACCCAGTACTTC.